This TCR beta chain emerged from a study of blood T cell repertoires in COVID-19. About the study: COVID-19 samples, acute and convalescent, were from the United States, Italy and Spain. From T cells, B-cell-depleted T cells, or PBMCs came the material, which was cDNA or gDNA.

Some clones are missing from TCRdb's copy, which holds only in-frame ones; the method was immunoSEQ multiplex PCR. The sample lists roughly 49,000 clones; over 65% were seen once. The CDR3 length is 15 residues. Trimming at V came to 4 bases and at J to 4 bases, leaving 7 bases not matched to a gene. Germline loops: CDR1 SGDLS, CDR2 YYNGEE. In this sample, this clone turned up a few times. This clonotype originated in a woman in her 70s with acute or convalescent COVID-19. Sequenced input: peripheral blood. The gene calls are TRBV9 and TRBJ2-3, with TRBD1 identical over 9 bases. Here the CDR3 reads CASSSPGQGSDTQYF. The CDR3 DNA reads as TGTGCCAGCAGCAGCCCGGGACAGGGTTCAGATACGCAGTATTTT.